This section outlines one T cell receptor beta chain sequence together with its context. The specificity of this receptor is unknown. The sample holds no much larger clone one base away, and base qualities are not on file. Collaborating institutions collected whole blood in K2EDTA tubes following their own protocols. Collaborator samples were shipped for TCRbeta analysis as frozen whole blood, isolated PBMCs, or DNA extracted from either sample type. V gives up 2 bases and J gives up 2 bases, and the segment between their germline ends measures 9 bases. From a lookup of the germline V gene, CDR1 and CDR2 are MNHNS and SASEGT. The CDR3, from cysteine to phenylalanine, totals 14 residues. The CDR3 DNA has 42 bases and is translated from base 1. The sample originates from a study of blood T cell repertoires in COVID-19 (dated by TCRdb to about 2020). In the study overall: Samples covering the acute and convalescent phases of COVID-19 were provided by collaborators in the United States, Italy and Spain. The material from the prospective study consisted of cDNA or gDNA derived from T cells, B-cell-depleted T cells, or PBMCs. The dataset comprised deeply sampled blood TCRbeta repertoires from subjects exposed to, actively infected with, or recovered from COVID-19. The repertoires were released in a freely available public database meant as a resource for research on the immune response to SARS-CoV-2. The samples were drawn from two sources: the first 160 participants of the ongoing ImmuneRACE study, and 950 to 1,500 subjects contributed by 6 global collaborators. A de-identified subject ID, COVID-19 status, age in years and sex were almost always included in the sample metadata. HLA class I and class II types, where available, came from metadata supplied by the sample provider rather than from assay-based typing. On the study overall, not on this receptor specifically: The quantity of clinical and demographic metadata differed by source and by participant and was supplied without curation.

TCRbeta CDR3 regions were amplified from genomic DNA using the immunoSEQ Assay, a bias-controlled multiplex PCR. In the authors' own workflow: The number of nucleated cells in each sample was estimated from the amplification of reference gene primers within the assay. To quantify the absolute abundance of each unique TCRbeta CDR3 rearrangement, sequence reads were collapsed and filtered. For each sample, productive Simpson clonality was calculated as the square root of Simpson's diversity index over productive rearrangements. TCRdb's version of the immuneACCESS table is confined to in-frame rearrangements and falls short of the full clone set. An unresolved V gene accounts for under half of the shortfall where checked; the remainder is of unknown origin. V and J calls and clone size are those listed in that table; D and trimming were worked out from the DNA. The sample has under 200,000 clones on record, roughly four fifths of them singletons. The top ten constitute approximately 14% of the sample.

Sequenced: peripheral blood. The source is a young man with active or convalescent COVID-19. The chain uses TRBV6-1 and TRBJ2-5; the D gene cannot be resolved reliably. The DNA sequence is as follows: TGTGCCAGCAGTGAAAGTCGCCTACAAGAGACCCAGTACTTC. The encoded protein is CASSESRLQETQYF.